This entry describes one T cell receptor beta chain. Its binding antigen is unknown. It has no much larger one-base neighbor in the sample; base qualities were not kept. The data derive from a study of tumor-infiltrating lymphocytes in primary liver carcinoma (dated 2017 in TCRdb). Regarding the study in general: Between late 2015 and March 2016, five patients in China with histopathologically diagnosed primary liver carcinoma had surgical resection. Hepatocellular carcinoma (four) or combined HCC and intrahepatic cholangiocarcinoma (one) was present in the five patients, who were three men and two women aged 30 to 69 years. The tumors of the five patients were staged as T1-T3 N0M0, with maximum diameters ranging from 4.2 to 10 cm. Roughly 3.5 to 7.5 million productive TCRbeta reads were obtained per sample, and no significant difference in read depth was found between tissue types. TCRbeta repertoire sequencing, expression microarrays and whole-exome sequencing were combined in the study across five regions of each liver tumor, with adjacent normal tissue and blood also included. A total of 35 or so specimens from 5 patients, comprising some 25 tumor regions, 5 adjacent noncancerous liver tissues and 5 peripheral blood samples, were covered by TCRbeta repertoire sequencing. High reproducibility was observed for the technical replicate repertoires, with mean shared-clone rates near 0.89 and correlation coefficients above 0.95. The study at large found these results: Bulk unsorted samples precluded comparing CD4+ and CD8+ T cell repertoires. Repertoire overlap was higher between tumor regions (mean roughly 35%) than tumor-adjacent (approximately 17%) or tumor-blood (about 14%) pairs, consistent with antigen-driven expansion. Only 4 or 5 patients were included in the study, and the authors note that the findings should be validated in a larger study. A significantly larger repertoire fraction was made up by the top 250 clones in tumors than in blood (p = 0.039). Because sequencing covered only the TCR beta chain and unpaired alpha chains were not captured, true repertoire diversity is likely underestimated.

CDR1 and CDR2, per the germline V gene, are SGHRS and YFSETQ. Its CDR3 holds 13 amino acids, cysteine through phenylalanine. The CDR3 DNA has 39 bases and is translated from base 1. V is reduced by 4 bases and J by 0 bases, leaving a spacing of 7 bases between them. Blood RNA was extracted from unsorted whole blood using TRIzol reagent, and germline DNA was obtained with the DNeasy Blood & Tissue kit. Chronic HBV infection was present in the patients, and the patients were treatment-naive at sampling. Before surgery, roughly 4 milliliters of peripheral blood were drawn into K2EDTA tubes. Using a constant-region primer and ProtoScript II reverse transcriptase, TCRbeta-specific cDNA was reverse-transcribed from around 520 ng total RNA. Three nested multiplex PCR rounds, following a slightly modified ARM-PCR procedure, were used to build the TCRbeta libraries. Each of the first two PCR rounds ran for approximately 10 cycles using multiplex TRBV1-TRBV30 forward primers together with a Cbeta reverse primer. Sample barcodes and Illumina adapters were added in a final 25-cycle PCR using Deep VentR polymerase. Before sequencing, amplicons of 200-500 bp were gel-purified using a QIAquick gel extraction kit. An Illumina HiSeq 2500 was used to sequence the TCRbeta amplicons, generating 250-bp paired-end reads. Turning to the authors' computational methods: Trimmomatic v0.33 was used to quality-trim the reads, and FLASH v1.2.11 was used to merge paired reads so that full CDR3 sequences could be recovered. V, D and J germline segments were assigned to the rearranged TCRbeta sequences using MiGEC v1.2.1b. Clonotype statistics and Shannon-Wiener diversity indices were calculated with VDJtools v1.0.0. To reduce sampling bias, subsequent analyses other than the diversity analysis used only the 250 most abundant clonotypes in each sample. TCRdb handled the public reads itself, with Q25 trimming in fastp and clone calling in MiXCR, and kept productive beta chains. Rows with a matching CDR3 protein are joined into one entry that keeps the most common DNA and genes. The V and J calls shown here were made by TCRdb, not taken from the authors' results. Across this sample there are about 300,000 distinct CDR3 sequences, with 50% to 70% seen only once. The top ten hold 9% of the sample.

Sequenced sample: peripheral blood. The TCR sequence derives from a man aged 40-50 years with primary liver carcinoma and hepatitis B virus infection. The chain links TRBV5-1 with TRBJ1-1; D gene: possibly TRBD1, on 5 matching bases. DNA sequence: TGCGCCAGCAGCGTGGACATGAACACTGAAGCTTTCTTT. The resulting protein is CASSVDMNTEAFF.